The 28 T cell receptor beta chains listed next were all sequenced from one sample in a study of T cell responses to AZD1222 COVID-19 vaccine. The data were produced by immunoSEQ multiplex PCR, yet TCRdb's version contains in-frame clones alone and is incomplete. The data contain 95,000 to 100,000 clones, about nine tenths of them singletons. The sequenced sample was peripheral blood, obtained on day 0 of AZD1222 vaccination. All receptors derive from an adult in good health.

This rearrangement joins TRBV12-3 or TRBV12-4 to TRBJ1-1, with a weak D call TRBD1 (6 bases). The germline V and J ends were trimmed by 3 bases and 9 bases, with 11 bases remaining between them. The CDR3 covers 12 residues. The CDR3 DNA is TGTGCCAGCAGTTTTGACAGGCCCCAAGCTTTCTTT. The encoded protein is CASSFDRPQAFF.

The V gene is TRBV15, the J gene TRBJ1-2; no clear D gene. The ends were cut back, 6 bases at V and 0 bases at J, with 8 bases in the middle. CDR3 size: 13 residues. Germline-derived CDR1 and CDR2 are LNHNV and YYDKDF (reference sequence). The CDR3 DNA is TGTGCCACCAGTGTATCTCCTAACTATGGCTACACCTTC. Translation gives CATSVSPNYGYTF.

As regards this clone: Distinct nucleotide sequences in the sample also encode this CDR3. V gene TRBV12-3 or TRBV12-4 combines with J gene TRBJ1-1; D is undetermined. V lost 3 bases and J 5 bases, leaving 4 bases between the germline ends. The CDR3 loop spans 11 amino acids. This CDR3 is CASSLGTEAFF. CDR3 coding DNA: TGTGCCAGCAGTTTGGGGACTGAAGCTTTCTTT.

V and J are TRBV19 and TRBJ1-2; D remains unclear. The V end lost 0 bases, the J end lost 4 bases, and 9 bases lay between the germline ends. CDR3 length: 14 residues. CDR1 and CDR2 from the germline V gene are LNHDA and SQIVND (reference sequence). The CDR3 DNA reads TGTGCCAGTAGTATAGACCGGGCGCTCTATGGCTACACCTTC. It encodes CASSIDRALYGYTF.

This clone was seen only once. The rearrangement links TRBV3-1 (or the pseudogene TRBV3-2) to TRBJ2-4; unclear D gene. Trimming cost V 7 bases and J 8 bases, with 9 bases left between them. Germline CDR1 and CDR2: LGHDT and YNNKEL (reference sequence). The CDR3 contains 11 residues. This CDR3 is CASKGSYIQYF. CDR3 coding DNA: TGTGCCAGCAAGGGTTCATACATTCAGTACTTC.

The J gene is TRBJ1-2, the V gene TRBV12-3 or TRBV12-4; no firm D call. V lost 2 bases to trimming and J lost 3 bases, with 7 bases between them. This CDR3 contains 13 residues. The CDR3 loop reads CASSLREDYGYTF. The CDR3 nucleotides are TGTGCCAGCAGTTTAAGGGAGGACTATGGCTACACCTTC.

As DNA, the CDR3 is TGTGCCAGTAGGAAACGAATGACAGGGGGCGGCACAGATACGCAGTATTTT. Translation gives CASRKRMTGGGTDTQYF. The chain couples TRBV19 to TRBJ2-3, with 10 nucleotides matching TRBD1. CDR3 length: 17 residues. V lost 6 bases, J lost 1 base, and 10 bases stayed unmatched. CDR1 LNHDA and CDR2 SQIVND come from the germline V gene (reference sequence).

The chain links TRBV18 to TRBJ1-2; D is perhaps TRBD1 (6 bases). This CDR3 comprises 15 residues. Between the trimmed V and J ends, which lost 3 bases and 1 base, there was a span of 12 bases. Germline loops: CDR1 KGHSH, CDR2 LQKENI. The CDR3 coding sequence is TGTGCCAGCTCACCGAACCGGGACAATAACTATGGCTACACCTTC. Amino acids: CASSPNRDNNYGYTF.

V is TRBV11-2 and J is TRBJ2-1; a weak D match, TRBD2 (6 bases). The germline V gene encodes CDR1 SGHAT and CDR2 FQNNGV. The CDR3 loop spans 14 amino acids. V was clipped by 7 bases and J by 8 bases, with 18 bases between them. CDR3 sequence (DNA): TGTGCCAGCACCCCGCGGGGTGGAGACCATGAGCAGTTCTTC. It yields the protein CASTPRGGDHEQFF.

DNA of the CDR3: TGTGCCAGAAGCAAAACAGGGGATACCGCTTTCTTT. The encoded protein is CARSKTGDTAFF. The chain combines TRBV5-3 with TRBJ1-1; 7 nucleotides agree with TRBD1. TRBV5-3 is noted as an ORF with a role that remains uncertain. J was trimmed by 11 bases and V by 4 bases; bases with no gene match: 8. This CDR3 spans 12 amino acids.

Only one count was recorded for this clone. The chain combines TRBV5-1 with TRBJ2-3; D not certain. The V and J ends lost 4 bases and 4 bases respectively, with 16 bases between them. In germline, CDR1 is SGHRS, CDR2 YFSETQ. This CDR3 has 15 amino acids. CDR3 bases: TGCGCCAGCAGCCCCCAAGGAGTCAGATCAGATACGCAGTATTTT. Translating gives CASSPQGVRSDTQYF.

The chain carries TRBV10-3 and TRBJ2-7, with 10 bases fitting TRBD1. Trimming cost V 11 bases and J 3 bases; bases outside gene matches: 4. This CDR3 region has 12 residues. Germline V CDR1 and CDR2: ENHRY, SYGVKD. CDR3 amino acids: CAVGQGGYEQYF. CDR3 sequence (DNA): TGTGCCGTCGGACAGGGGGGCTACGAGCAGTACTTC.

V usage is TRBV4-1 and J usage is TRBJ2-6; D could derive from TRBD1 or TRBD2 (5 bases each). V lost 4 bases, J lost 2 bases, and 15 bases lay in between. Looked up from germline, CDR1 is MGHRA and CDR2 is YSYEKL. CDR3 length: 17 amino acids. Here the CDR3 reads CASSRTPDSAGANVLTF. The CDR3 DNA reads as TGCGCCAGCAGCCGGACTCCCGACAGTGCTGGGGCCAACGTCCTGACTTTC.

This rearrangement joins TRBV3-1 (or the pseudogene TRBV3-2) to TRBJ2-3; D remains unclear. Germline V gives CDR1 LGHDT, CDR2 YNNKEL (reference sequence). Trimming pared 1 base from V and 2 bases from J, leaving 7 bases between. The CDR3 is 14 residues long. CDR3 in DNA: TGTGCCAGCAGCCAAGCTGGGGTCACAGATACGCAGTATTTT. It encodes CASSQAGVTDTQYF.

The genes are TRBV5-1 and TRBJ1-3; D not resolved. This CDR3 is built from 13 residues. The V end lost 0 bases, the J end lost 0 bases, and 1 base lay between the germline ends. From germline, CDR1 is SGHRS and CDR2 YFSETQ. The CDR3 protein is CASSLASGNTIYF. The CDR3 bases are TGCGCCAGCAGCTTGGCCTCTGGAAACACCATATATTTT. The variable domain in full, completed from reference TRBV5-1 and TRBJ1-3, reads KAGVTQTPRYLIKTRGQQVTLSCSPISGHRSVSWYQQTPGQGLQFLFEYFSETQRNKGNFPGRFSGRQFSNSRSEMNVSTLELGDSALYLCASSLASGNTIYFGEGSWLTVV.

V usage is TRBV5-1 and J usage is TRBJ1-1, with 8 bases lining up with TRBD1. The CDR3 consists of 15 residues. V was pared by 2 bases and J by 1 base, with 4 bases of the junction left unmatched. The germline CDR1 and CDR2 sequences are SGHRS and YFSETQ. CDR3 amino acids: CASSFVTGANTEAFF. The CDR3, as DNA: TGCGCCAGCAGCTTTGTGACAGGGGCGAACACTGAAGCTTTCTTT.

The rearrangement joins TRBV9 to TRBJ1-1; TRBD1 aligns across 7 bases. CDR3 size: 14 residues. Trimming at V came to 4 bases and at J to 4 bases, leaving 7 bases not matched to a gene. Germline CDR1 and CDR2: SGDLS and YYNGEE. Written as DNA, the CDR3 is TGTGCCAGCAGCCCCCGCAGGGGGTTCACTGAAGCTTTCTTT. Translated: CASSPRRGFTEAFF.

This clone was seen just once. The chain carries TRBV6-6 and TRBJ1-1, with a weak D call TRBD1 (5 bases). The CDR3 extends over 14 amino acids. Trimming took off 6 bases at V and 0 bases at J, with 11 bases between the two ends. Germline-derived CDR1 and CDR2 are MNHNY and SVGAGI (reference sequence). CDR3 sequence (DNA): TGTGCCAGCAGAGCCGGGGCCATGAACACTGAAGCTTTCTTT. Protein product: CASRAGAMNTEAFF.

This chain links TRBV7-9 with TRBJ2-7; 8 nucleotides match TRBD1. This CDR3 contains 12 residues. With 5 bases clipped from V and 4 bases from J, the junction kept 1 base outside the gene matches. Per the germline V gene, CDR1 is SEHNR and CDR2 is FQNEAQ (reference sequence). The CDR3 loop is CASSRTGYEQYF. The DNA for the CDR3 is TGTGCCAGCAGCCGGACAGGGTACGAGCAGTACTTC.

The V gene is TRBV3-1 (or the pseudogene TRBV3-2), the J gene TRBJ1-2, with TRBD1 as a possible D gene (6 bases). V lost 1 base and J lost 5, with 11 bases in between. The CDR3 runs to 14 residues. CDR1 and CDR2 (germline): LGHDT, YNNKEL (reference sequence). The CDR3 nucleotides are TGTGCCAGCAGCCAAGGGATCACAGGGTATGGCTACACCTTC. Its protein is CASSQGITGYGYTF.

In regard to this clone: Germline and junction disagree at one end, which may indicate a read error. The V and J genes are TRBV24-1 and TRBJ2-7; D ambiguous. There are 10 residues in the CDR3. Germline CDR1 and CDR2: KGHDR and SFDVKD. The chain's CDR3 is CATSDSGPHF. The CDR3 bases are TGTGCCACCAGTGATTCAGGTCCCCACTTC.

The V gene is TRBV11-2, the J gene TRBJ2-3; D perhaps matches TRBD2 (6 bases). Germline CDR1 and CDR2: SGHAT and FQNNGV. This CDR3 is built from 12 residues. V lost 5 bases and J lost 5, with 8 bases in between. CDR3 loop: CASSHGGDTQYF. CDR3 nucleotides: TGTGCCAGCAGCCACGGGGGAGATACGCAGTATTTT.

The gene calls are TRBV30 and TRBJ1-1, with D unclear. CDR1 is GTSNPN, CDR2 SVGIG, per germline (reference sequence). The CDR3 spans 15 residues. Trimming stripped 0 bases from V and 2 bases from J, with 13 bases between. In nucleotides, the CDR3 is TGTGCCTGGAGTGTATATCCGGCCGCAAACACTGAAGCTTTCTTT. Translated, it gives CAWSVYPAANTEAFF.

The J gene is TRBJ2-7, the V gene TRBV11-2; D may be TRBD1 or TRBD2 (6 bases each). The V gene lost 8 bases and the J gene lost 3 bases, with 14 bases spanning the gap. The germline gives CDR1 SGHAT, CDR2 FQNNGV. CDR3 length: 13 amino acids. CDR3 amino acids: CASSLEGGYEQYF. DNA for the CDR3: TGTGCCAGCTCGCTCGAGGGGGGCTACGAGCAGTACTTC.

This sequence joins TRBV27 and TRBJ1-1; no clear D. There are 18 residues in the CDR3. Germline V gene sequence: CDR1 MNHEY, CDR2 SMNVEV (reference sequence). Trimming took 2 bases from V and 3 from J, leaving 22 bases between them. CDR3 sequence: CASSLLGLGTIGDTEAFF. The DNA of the CDR3 is TGTGCCAGCAGTTTACTAGGGTTGGGTACGATCGGAGACACTGAAGCTTTCTTT.

This chain links TRBV12-3 or TRBV12-4 with TRBJ1-2; 7 nucleotides agree with TRBD1. Losses at the gene ends were 5 bases for V and 8 bases for J; bases not matched to a gene: 5. This CDR3 has 12 amino acids. The CDR3 DNA is TGTGCCAGCAGTCTCCACAGGGGAGGCTACACCTTC. As protein: CASSLHRGGYTF.

The J gene is TRBJ1-5, the V gene TRBV19; D remains ambiguous. The CDR3 covers 16 residues. V was clipped by 9 bases and J by 0 bases, with 18 bases between them. Germline V lookup: CDR1 LNHDA, CDR2 SQIVND (reference sequence). CDR3 nucleotides: TGTGCCAGCCCTCTCCGTGGCCTCAATAGCAATCAGCCCCAGCATTTT. Amino acid sequence: CASPLRGLNSNQPQHF.

This clone has just a few counts. V gene TRBV5-1 combines with J gene TRBJ2-7, with 8 bases identical to TRBD1. The trim removed 0 bases at V and 5 bases at J, leaving 4 bases unmatched. CDR3 length: 14 residues. Looked up from germline, CDR1 is SGHRS and CDR2 is YFSETQ. The CDR3 region has the DNA TGCGCCAGCAGCTTGGCCCCAGGGGGCGACGAGCAGTACTTC. Its protein is CASSLAPGGDEQYF.